This T cell receptor (beta chain) was identified during a study of a mutant IDH1 vaccine in newly diagnosed glioma. Time point described: week 11, during vaccination. Every single dose of the vaccine, 300 ug of mutant IDH1 20-mer peptide, came with topical imiquimod. In every donor, the tumor was a new WHO grade 3 or 4 IDH1-mutant, ATRX-lost astrocytoma. Clones were read by immunoSEQ multiplex PCR, and TCRdb kept only the in-frame ones, dropping some. The sample includes around 53,000 clones, 90% to 95% of them seen just once. With respect to this clone: Its specificity is unknown.

The material was PBMCs, obtained from a glioma patient whose treatment included an IDH1 peptide vaccine. The receptor was isolated from a man in his fifties with glioma.

This chain's CDR3 is CASGTSGSSDTQYF. The CDR3, as DNA: TGTGCCAGCGGGACTAGCGGGAGCAGCGATACGCAGTATTTT. The rearrangement uses TRBV19 and TRBJ2-3; the match to TRBD2 covers 14 bases. CDR3 length: 14 amino acids. Germline CDR1 is LNHDA and CDR2 is SQIVND (reference sequence). V gave up 9 bases and J gave up 6 bases; unmatched junction bases: 5.